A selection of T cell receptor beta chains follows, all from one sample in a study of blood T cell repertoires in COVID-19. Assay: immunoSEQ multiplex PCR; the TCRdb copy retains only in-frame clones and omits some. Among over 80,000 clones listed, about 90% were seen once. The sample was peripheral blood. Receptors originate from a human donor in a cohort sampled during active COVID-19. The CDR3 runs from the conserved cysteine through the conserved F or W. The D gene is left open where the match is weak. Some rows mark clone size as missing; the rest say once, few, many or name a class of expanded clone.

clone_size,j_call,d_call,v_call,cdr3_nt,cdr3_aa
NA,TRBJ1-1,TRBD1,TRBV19,TGTGCCAGTAGCAGGGGGTGGAACACTGAAGCTTTCTTT,CASSRGWNTEAFF
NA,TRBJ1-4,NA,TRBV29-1,TGCAGCGTTACCTCACAGGGCGCAACTAATGAAAAACTGTTTTTT,CSVTSQGATNEKLFF
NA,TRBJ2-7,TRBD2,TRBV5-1,TGCGCCAGCAGCTTGGTCGGTAGCGGGACCTCCTACGAGCAGTACTTC,CASSLVGSGTSYEQYF
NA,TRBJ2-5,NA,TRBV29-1,TGCAGCGTTGCACCGGACACCCAAGAGACCCAGTACTTC,CSVAPDTQETQYF
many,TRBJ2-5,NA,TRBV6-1,TGTGCCAGCAGTGAACATTTTCTGGCAACCCAAGAGACCCAGTACTTC,CASSEHFLATQETQYF
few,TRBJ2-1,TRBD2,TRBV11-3,TGTGCCAGCAGCCGGGAGGACGCCTCCTACAATGAGCAGTTCTTC,CASSREDASYNEQFF
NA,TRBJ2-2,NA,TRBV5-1,TGCGCCAGCAGCTTGGACAGGACGGCCACCGGGGAGCTGTTTTTT,CASSLDRTATGELFF
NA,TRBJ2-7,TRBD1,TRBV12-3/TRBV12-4,TGTGCCAGCAGTCTACAGGGGCCCTACGAGCAGTACTTC,CASSLQGPYEQYF
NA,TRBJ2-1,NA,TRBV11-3,TGTGCCAGCAGCTCTAGCGGGACAGGTCAAAAGCAGTTCTTC,CASSSSGTGQKQFF
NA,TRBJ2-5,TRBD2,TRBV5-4,TGTGCCAGCAGCTTGGAACTAGCGAAAGAGACCCAGTACTTC,CASSLELAKETQYF
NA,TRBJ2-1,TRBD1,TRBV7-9,TGTGCCAGCAGCTTTGCGGACAGGCCTGGGGGCTCCTACAATGAGCAGTTCTTC,CASSFADRPGGSYNEQFF
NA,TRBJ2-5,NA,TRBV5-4,TGTGCCAGCAGCCTCCCGCAGGGAGGAGAGACCCAGTACTTC,CASSLPQGGETQYF
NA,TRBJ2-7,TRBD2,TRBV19,TGTGCCAGTGCCCCAAGAGGAGCGGGAGGAATAACCTCCTACGAGCAGTACTTC,CASAPRGAGGITSYEQYF
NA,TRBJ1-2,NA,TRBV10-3,TGTGCACTGGGAGGGGAGGACTATGGCTACACCTTC,CALGGEDYGYTF
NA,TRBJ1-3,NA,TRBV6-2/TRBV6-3,TGTGCCAGCAGTTACTCAACCGGGGGGAAATATTTT,CASSYSTGGKYF
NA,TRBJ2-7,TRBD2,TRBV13,TGTGCCAGCAGCCACCTTAGTCAGGGAGGGCCTCAAGAGCAGAACTTC,CASSHLSQGGPQEQNF
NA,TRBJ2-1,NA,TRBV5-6,TGTGCCAGCAGCCCGCCGTATCAAGGGGGTTCCTACAATGAGCAGTTCTTC,CASSPPYQGGSYNEQFF
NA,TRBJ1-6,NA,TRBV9,TGTGCCAGCAGCGTAGATGGAGGGAGTGCCGCGCATTCACCCCTCCACTTT,CASSVDGGSAAHSPLHF
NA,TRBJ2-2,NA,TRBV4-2,TGTGCCAGCAGCCGGGCCTGGGGCGGACCGAACACCGGGGAGCTGTTTTTT,CASSRAWGGPNTGELFF
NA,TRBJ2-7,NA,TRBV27,TGTGCCAGCAGTTTAACCTTCCAGGGGTCGTCCTACGAGCAGTACTTC,CASSLTFQGSSYEQYF
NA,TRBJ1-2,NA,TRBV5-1,TGCGCCAGCAGACTTGAGTATGGTCGTGGCTACACCTTC,CASRLEYGRGYTF
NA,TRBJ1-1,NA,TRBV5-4,TGTGCCAGCAGCTTGGCCGCCCTAGGTGGCACTGAAGCTTTCTTT,CASSLAALGGTEAFF
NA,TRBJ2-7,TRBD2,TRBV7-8,TGTGCCAGCAGCTTCGAAAGCGGGAGAACTTCCTACGAGCAGTACTTC,CASSFESGRTSYEQYF
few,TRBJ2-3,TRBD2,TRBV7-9,TGTGCCAGCAGCTACGCGGGAGGCCGCCCAGATACGCAGTATTTT,CASSYAGGRPDTQYF
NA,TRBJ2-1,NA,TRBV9,TGTGCCAGCAGCGTACTCAGTTCGAACTCCTACAATGAGCAGTTCTTC,CASSVLSSNSYNEQFF
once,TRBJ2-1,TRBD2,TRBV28,TGTGCCAGCATCACAAGGCGGGGGAGACCCTACAATGAGCAGTTCTTC,CASITRRGRPYNEQFF
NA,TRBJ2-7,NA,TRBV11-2,TGTGCCAGCAGCTTAGATCCGGGTCCTAGCTGGGAGCAGTACTTC,CASSLDPGPSWEQYF
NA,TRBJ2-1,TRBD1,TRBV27,TGTGCCAGCAGTCCCGACGTAGACAGGGGCCCCAATGAGCAGTTCTTC,CASSPDVDRGPNEQFF
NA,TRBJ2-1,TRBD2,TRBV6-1,TGTGCCAGCAGTGAGGGTCAAAGATGGGAGGGGCATGAGCAGTTCTTC,CASSEGQRWEGHEQFF
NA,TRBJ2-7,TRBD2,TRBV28,TGTGCCAGCAGTTTACCGGGACTAGAAGGAGGAGGCGAGCAGTACTTC,CASSLPGLEGGGEQYF
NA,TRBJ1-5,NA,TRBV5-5,TGTGCCAGCAGCTTGGGGGGGACAACAAATCAGCCCCAGCATTTT,CASSLGGTTNQPQHF
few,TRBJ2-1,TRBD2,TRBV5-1,TGCGCCAGCAGCTTGGATCCGGGAGGTCCCTACAATGAGCAGTTCTTC,CASSLDPGGPYNEQFF
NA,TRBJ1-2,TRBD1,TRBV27,TGTGCCAGCAGAAAAACAGGGGGAAGTTATGGCTACACCTTC,CASRKTGGSYGYTF
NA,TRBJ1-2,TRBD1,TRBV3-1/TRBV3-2,TGTGCCAGCAGCCAAGACCTTAACAGGGGAGAAAACTATGGCTACACCTTC,CASSQDLNRGENYGYTF
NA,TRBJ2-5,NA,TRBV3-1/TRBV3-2,TGTGCCAGCAGCCAAGACAGGGGCCAGGGGACCCAGTACTTC,CASSQDRGQGTQYF
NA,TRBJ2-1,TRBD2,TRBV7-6,TGTGCCAGCAGCTTTGCGGGAGGGGACTACAATGAGCAGTTCTTC,CASSFAGGDYNEQFF
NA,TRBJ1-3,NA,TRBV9,TGTGCCAGCAGCGGGCAGGGGATCTCTGGAAACACCATATATTTT,CASSGQGISGNTIYF
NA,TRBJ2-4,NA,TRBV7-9,TGTGCCAGCAGCAAACACGAACAGGGTGGGAGGGAAAACATTCAGTACTTC,CASSKHEQGGRENIQYF
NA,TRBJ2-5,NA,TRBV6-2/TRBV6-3,TGTGCCAGCAGTTACTCTTTAGCGACCCAGTACTTC,CASSYSLATQYF
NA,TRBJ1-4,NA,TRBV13,TGTGCCAGCAGCCCTCTGGGGAGGGACATAAGGACTAATGAAAAACTGTTTTTT,CASSPLGRDIRTNEKLFF